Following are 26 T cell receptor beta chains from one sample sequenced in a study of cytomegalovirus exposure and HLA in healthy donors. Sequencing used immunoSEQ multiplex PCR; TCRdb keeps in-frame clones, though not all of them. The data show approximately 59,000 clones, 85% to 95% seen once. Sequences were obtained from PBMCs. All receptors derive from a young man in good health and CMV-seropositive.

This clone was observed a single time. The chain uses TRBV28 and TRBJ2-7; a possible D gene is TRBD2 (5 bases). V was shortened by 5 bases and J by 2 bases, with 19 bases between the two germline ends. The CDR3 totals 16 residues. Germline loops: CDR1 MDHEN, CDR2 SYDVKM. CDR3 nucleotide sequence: TGTGCCAGCAGTCCTATTATCGGGAAGAAACCCTACGAGCAGTACTTC. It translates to CASSPIIGKKPYEQYF. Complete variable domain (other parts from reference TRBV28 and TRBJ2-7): DVKVTQSSRYLVKRTGEKVFLECVQDMDHENMFWYRQDPGLGLRLIYFSYDVKMKEKGDIPEGYSVSREKKERFSLILESASTNQTSMYLCASSPIIGKKPYEQYFGPGTRLTVT.

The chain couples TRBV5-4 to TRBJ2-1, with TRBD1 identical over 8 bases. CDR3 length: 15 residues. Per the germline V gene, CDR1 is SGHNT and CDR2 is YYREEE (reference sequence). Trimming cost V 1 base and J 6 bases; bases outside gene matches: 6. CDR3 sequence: CASSLRTGGTNEQFF. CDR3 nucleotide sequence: TGTGCCAGCAGCTTGAGAACAGGGGGTACCAATGAGCAGTTCTTC.

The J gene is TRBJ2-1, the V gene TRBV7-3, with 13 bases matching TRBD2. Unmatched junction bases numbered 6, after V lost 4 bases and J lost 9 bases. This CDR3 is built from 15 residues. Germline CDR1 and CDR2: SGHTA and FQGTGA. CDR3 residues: CASSSQLAGGGEQFF. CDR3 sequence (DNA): TGTGCCAGCAGCTCCCAACTAGCGGGAGGGGGTGAGCAGTTCTTC.

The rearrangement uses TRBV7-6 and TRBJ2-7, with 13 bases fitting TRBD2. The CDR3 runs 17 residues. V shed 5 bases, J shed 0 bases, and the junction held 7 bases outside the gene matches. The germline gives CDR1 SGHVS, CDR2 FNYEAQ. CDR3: CASSPGTSGKSSYEQYF. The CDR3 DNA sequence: TGTGCCAGCAGCCCCGGGACTAGCGGGAAGAGCTCCTACGAGCAGTACTTC. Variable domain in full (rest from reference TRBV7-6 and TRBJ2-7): GAGVSQSPRYKVTKRGQDVALRCDPISGHVSLYWYRQALGQGPEFLTYFNYEAQQDKSGLPNDRFSAERPEGSISTLTIQRTEQRDSAMYRCASSPGTSGKSSYEQYFGPGTRLTVT.

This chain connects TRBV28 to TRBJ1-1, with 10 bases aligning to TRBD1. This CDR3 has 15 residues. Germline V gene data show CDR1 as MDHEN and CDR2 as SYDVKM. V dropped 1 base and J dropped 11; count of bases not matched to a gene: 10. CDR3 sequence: CASSLYMGQGFHAFF. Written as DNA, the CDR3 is TGTGCCAGCAGTTTATATATGGGACAGGGGTTTCATGCTTTCTTT.

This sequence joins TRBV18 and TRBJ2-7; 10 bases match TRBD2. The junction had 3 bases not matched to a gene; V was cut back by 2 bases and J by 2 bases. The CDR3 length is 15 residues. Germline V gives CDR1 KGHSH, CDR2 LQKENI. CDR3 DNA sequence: TGTGCCAGCTCACCATGGACTAGCGGCCCCTACGAGCAGTACTTC. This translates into CASSPWTSGPYEQYF.

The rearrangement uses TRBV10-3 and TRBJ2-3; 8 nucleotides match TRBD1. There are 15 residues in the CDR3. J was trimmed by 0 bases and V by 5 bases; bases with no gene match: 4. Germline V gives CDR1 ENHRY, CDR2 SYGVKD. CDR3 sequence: CAISPGQESTDTQYF. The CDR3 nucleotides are TGTGCCATCAGTCCGGGACAGGAGAGCACAGATACGCAGTATTTT.

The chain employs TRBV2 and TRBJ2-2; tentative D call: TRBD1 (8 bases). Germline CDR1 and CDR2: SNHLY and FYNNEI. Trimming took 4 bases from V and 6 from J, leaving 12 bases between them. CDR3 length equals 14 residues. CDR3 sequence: CASSAQGGAGELFF. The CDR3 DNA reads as TGTGCCAGCAGTGCACAGGGGGGGGCCGGGGAGCTGTTTTTT.

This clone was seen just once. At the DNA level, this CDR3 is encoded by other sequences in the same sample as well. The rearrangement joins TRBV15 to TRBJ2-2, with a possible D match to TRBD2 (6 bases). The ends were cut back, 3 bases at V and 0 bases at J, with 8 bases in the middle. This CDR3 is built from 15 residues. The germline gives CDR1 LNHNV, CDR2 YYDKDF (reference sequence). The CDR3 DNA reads TGTGCCACCAGCAGGGGACTGGCGAACACCGGGGAGCTGTTTTTT. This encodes CATSRGLANTGELFF.

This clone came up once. The CDR3 loop reads CATSPGWEYEQYF. In nucleotides, the CDR3 is TGTGCCACCAGCCCCGGGTGGGAGTACGAGCAGTACTTC. The chain has TRBV15 and TRBJ2-7; D might be TRBD2 (5 bases). With 5 bases removed from V and 4 bases from J, the gap between germline ends came to 12 bases. Germline CDR1 reads LNHNV; CDR2 reads YYDKDF (reference sequence). The CDR3 extends over 13 amino acids.

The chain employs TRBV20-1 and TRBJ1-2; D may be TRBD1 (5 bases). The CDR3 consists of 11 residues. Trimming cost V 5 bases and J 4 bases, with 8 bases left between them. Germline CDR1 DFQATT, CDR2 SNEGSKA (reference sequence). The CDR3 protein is CSAPQGYGYTF. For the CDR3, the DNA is TGCAGTGCTCCGCAGGGCTATGGCTACACCTTC.

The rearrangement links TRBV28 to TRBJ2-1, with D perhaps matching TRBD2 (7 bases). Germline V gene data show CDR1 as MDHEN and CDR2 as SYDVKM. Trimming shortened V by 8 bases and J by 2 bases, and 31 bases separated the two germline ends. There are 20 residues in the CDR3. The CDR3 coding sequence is TGTGCCAGCCGCCTCTATGGGGGCAGGGTGTCTAGCGGTCCCTACAATGAGCAGTTCTTC. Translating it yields CASRLYGGRVSSGPYNEQFF.

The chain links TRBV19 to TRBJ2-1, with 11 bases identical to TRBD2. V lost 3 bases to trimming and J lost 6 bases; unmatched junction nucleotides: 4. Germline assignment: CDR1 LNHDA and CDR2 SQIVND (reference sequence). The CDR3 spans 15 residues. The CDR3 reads CASSMVSGRGNEQFF. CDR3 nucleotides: TGTGCCAGTAGTATGGTTAGCGGGAGGGGCAATGAGCAGTTCTTC. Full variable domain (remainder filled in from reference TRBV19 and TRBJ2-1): DGGITQSPKYLFRKEGQNVTLSCEQNLNHDAMYWYRQDPGQGLRLIYYSQIVNDFQKGDIAEGYSVSREKKESFPLTVTSAQKNPTAFYLCASSMVSGRGNEQFFGPGTRLTVL.

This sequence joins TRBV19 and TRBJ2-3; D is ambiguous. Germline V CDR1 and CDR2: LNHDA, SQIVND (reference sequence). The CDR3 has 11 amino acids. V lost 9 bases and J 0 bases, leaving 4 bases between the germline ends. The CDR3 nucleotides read TGTGCCAGCCCTAGCACAGATACGCAGTATTTT. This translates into CASPSTDTQYF.

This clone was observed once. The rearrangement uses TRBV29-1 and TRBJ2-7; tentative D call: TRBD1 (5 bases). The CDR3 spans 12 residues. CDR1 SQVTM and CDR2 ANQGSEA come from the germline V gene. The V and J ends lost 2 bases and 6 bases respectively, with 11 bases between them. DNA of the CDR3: TGCAGCGTTGAACAGGGTCTGTCCGAGCAGTACTTC. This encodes CSVEQGLSEQYF.

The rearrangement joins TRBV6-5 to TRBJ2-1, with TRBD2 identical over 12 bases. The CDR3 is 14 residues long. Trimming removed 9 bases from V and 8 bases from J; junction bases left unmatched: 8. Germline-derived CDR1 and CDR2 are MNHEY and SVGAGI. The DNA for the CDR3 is TGTGCCAGTAGATGGACTAGCGGGAAACATGAGCAGTTCTTC. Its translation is CASRWTSGKHEQFF.

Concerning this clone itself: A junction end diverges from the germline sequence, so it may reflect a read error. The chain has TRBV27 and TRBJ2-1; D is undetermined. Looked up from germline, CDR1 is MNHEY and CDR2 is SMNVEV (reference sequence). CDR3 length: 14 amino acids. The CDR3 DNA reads TGTGCCAGCTGTTTGATTGGCGGTTACAATGAGCAGTTCTTC. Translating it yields CASCLIGGYNEQFF.

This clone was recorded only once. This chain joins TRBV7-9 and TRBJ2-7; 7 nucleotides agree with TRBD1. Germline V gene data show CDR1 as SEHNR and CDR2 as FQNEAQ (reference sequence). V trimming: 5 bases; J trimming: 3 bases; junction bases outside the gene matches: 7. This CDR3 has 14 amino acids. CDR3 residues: CASSPWDSHYEQYF. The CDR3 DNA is TGTGCCAGCAGCCCCTGGGACAGTCACTACGAGCAGTACTTC. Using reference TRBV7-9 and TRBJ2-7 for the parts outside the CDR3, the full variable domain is DTGVSQNPRHKITKRGQNVTFRCDPISEHNRLYWYRQTLGQGPEFLTYFQNEAQLEKSRLLSDRFSAERPKGSFSTLEIQRTEQGDSAMYLCASSPWDSHYEQYFGPGTRLTVT.

The CDR3 reads CASTPPGAKNIQYF. The CDR3 nucleotides read TGTGCCAGCACCCCCCCGGGAGCCAAAAACATTCAGTACTTC. V is TRBV7-2 and J is TRBJ2-4; D is unclear. V lost 7 bases and J lost 0, with 10 bases in between. Germline V gene data show CDR1 as SGHTA and CDR2 as FQGNSA. The CDR3 loop spans 14 amino acids. Supplemented by reference TRBV7-2 and TRBJ2-4, the full variable domain reads GAGVSQSPSNKVTEKGKDVELRCDPISGHTALYWYRQSLGQGLEFLIYFQGNSAPDKSGLPSDRFSAERTGGSVSTLTIQRTQQEDSAVYLCASTPPGAKNIQYFGAGTRLSVL.

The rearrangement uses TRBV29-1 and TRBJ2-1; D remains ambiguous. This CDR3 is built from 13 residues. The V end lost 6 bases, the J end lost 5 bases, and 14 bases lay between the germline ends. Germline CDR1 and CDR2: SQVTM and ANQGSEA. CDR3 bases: TGCAGCGTCCGGGTCTTTATTAACAATGAGCAGTTCTTC. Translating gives CSVRVFINNEQFF.

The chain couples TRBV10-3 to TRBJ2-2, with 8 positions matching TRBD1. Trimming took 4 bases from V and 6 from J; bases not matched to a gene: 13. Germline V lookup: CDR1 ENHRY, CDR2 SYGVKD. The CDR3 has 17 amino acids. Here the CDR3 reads CAISGRSDRVDPGELFF. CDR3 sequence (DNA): TGTGCCATCAGTGGACGCTCGGACAGGGTGGACCCCGGGGAGCTGTTTTTT.

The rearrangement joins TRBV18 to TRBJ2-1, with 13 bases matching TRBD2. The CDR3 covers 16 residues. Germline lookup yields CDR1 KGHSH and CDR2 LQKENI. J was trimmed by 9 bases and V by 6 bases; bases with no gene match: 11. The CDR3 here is CASSHAGTSGNAEQFF. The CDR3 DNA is TGTGCCAGCTCCCATGCCGGGACTAGCGGGAATGCTGAGCAGTTCTTC. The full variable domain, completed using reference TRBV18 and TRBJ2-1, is NAGVMQNPRHLVRRRGQEARLRCSPMKGHSHVYWYRQLPEEGLKFMVYLQKENIIDESGMPKERFSAEFPKEGPSILRIQQVVRGDSAAYFCASSHAGTSGNAEQFFGPGTRLTVL.

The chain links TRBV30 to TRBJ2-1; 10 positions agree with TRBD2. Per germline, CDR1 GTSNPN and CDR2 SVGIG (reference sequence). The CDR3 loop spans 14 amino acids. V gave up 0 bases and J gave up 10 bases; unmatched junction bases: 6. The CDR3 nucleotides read TGTGCCTGGAGTGTACAACTAGCGGGAAAGGAGCAGTTCTTC. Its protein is CAWSVQLAGKEQFF. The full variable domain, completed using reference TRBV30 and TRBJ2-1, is SQTIHQWPATLVQPVGSPLSLECTVEGTSNPNLYWYRQAAGRGLQLLFYSVGIGQISSEVPQNLSASRPQDRQFILSSKKLLLSDSGFYLCAWSVQLAGKEQFFGPGTRLTVL.

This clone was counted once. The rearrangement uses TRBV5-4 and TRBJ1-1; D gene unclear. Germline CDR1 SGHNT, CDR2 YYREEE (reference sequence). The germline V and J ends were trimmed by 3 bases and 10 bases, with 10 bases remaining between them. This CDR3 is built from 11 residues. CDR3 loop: CASSSGPGAFF. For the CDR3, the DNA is TGTGCCAGCAGCTCTGGCCCGGGAGCTTTCTTT.

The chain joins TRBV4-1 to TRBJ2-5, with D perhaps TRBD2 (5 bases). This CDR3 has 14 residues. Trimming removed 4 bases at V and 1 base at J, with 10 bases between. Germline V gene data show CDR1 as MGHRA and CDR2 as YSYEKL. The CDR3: CASSPGWGQETQYF. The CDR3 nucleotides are TGCGCCAGCAGCCCGGGATGGGGCCAAGAGACCCAGTACTTC.

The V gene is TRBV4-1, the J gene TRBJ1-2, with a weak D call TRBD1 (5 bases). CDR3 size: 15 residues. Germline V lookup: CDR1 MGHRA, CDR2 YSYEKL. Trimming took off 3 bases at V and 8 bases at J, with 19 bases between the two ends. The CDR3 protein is CASSHIQGFETGYTF. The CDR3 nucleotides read TGCGCCAGCAGCCACATTCAGGGTTTTGAAACGGGCTACACCTTC.